This T cell receptor beta chain was found in a study of blood T cell repertoires in COVID-19. At the level of the study: Sources were T cells, B-cell-depleted T cells, or PBMCs; the material itself was cDNA or gDNA.

Germline CDR1 reads SGHVS; CDR2 reads FQNEAQ. The trim removed 1 base at V and 1 base at J, leaving 9 bases unmatched. The CDR3 has 18 residues. Sequenced by immunoSEQ multiplex PCR; TCRdb stores in-frame clones only, minus some. The table includes tens of thousands of clones, roughly 91% detected once. The chain carries TRBV7-8 and TRBJ2-1, with TRBD1 matching over 8 bases. The receptor was derived from an elderly woman with acute or convalescent COVID-19. Sample: peripheral blood. In nucleotides, the CDR3 is TGTGCCAGCAGCTTAGGGTCCGGACAGGGAGAATCCTACAATGAGCAGTTCTTC. Protein: CASSLGSGQGESYNEQFF.